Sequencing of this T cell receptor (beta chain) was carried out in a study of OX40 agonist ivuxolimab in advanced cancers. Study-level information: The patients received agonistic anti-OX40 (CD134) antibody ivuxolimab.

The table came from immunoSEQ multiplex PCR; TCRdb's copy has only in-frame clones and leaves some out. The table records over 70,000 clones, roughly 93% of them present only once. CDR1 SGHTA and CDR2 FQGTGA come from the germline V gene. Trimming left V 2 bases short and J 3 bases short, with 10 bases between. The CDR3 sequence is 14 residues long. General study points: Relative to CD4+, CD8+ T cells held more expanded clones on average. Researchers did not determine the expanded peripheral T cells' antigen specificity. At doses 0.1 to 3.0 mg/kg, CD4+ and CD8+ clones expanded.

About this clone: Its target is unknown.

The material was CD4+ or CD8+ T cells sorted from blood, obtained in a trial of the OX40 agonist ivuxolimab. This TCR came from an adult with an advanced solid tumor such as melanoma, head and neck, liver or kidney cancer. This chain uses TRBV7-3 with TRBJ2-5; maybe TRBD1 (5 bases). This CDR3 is CASSLSATEETQYF. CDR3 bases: TGTGCCAGCAGCTTATCCGCGACAGAAGAGACCCAGTACTTC.